This entry lists 21 T cell receptor beta chains sequenced from one sample in a study of cytomegalovirus exposure and HLA in healthy donors. The PCR employed 60 Vbeta primers together with 13 Jbeta primers. Assay: immunoSEQ multiplex PCR; the TCRdb copy retains only in-frame clones and omits some. The sample records around 90,000 clones, about two thirds being singletons. The sequenced sample was PBMCs. The source of these receptors is a woman between 45 and 60 years old in good health and CMV-seropositive.

The chain links TRBV6-1 to TRBJ1-2, with D uncertain. The CDR3 consists of 14 residues. Trimming took off 5 bases at V and 0 bases at J, with 10 bases between the two ends. Germline values: CDR1 MNHNS, CDR2 SASEGT. CDR3 protein: CASSREGSNYGYTF. CDR3 nucleotides: TGTGCCAGCAGTCGGGAGGGCTCTAACTATGGCTACACCTTC.

This rearrangement joins TRBV7-9 to TRBJ1-6; TRBD1 matches at 7 bases. The CDR3 sequence is 13 residues long. Unmatched junction bases numbered 5, after V lost 5 bases and J lost 10 bases. Germline V CDR1 and CDR2: SEHNR, FQNEAQ (reference sequence). CDR3 DNA sequence: TGTGCCAGCAGCCTTTCAGGGGGATCACCCCTCCACTTT. Encoded protein: CASSLSGGSPLHF.

This rearrangement joins TRBV7-9 to TRBJ1-6; 8 nucleotides align to TRBD1. Germline V gives CDR1 SEHNR, CDR2 FQNEAQ (reference sequence). The V segment lost 5 bases and the J segment 14 bases; nucleotides outside the gene matches: 11. This CDR3 is built from 14 residues. DNA of the CDR3: TGTGCCAGCAGCCGACAGGGGTCTATGGGCTCCCTCCACTTT. This sequence encodes CASSRQGSMGSLHF.

This clone showed up just a few times. The V gene is TRBV7-8, the J gene TRBJ2-5; the D gene is possibly TRBD1 (5 bases). Per the germline V gene, CDR1 is SGHVS and CDR2 is FQNEAQ. The V end was cut by 4 bases, the J end by 5 bases, with 11 bases between. The CDR3 spans 13 residues. The CDR3: CASSSGHKETQYF. In DNA, the CDR3 is TGTGCCAGCAGCTCCGGACATAAGGAGACCCAGTACTTC.

The chain couples TRBV4-3 to TRBJ2-5; 10 nucleotides line up with TRBD1. The CDR3 is made up of 16 amino acids. Losses at the gene ends were 0 bases for V and 1 base for J; bases not matched to a gene: 2. Germline CDR1 LGHNA, CDR2 YSLEER. CDR3 amino acids: CASSQDGTGAQETQYF. CDR3 DNA: TGCGCCAGCAGCCAAGACGGGACAGGGGCCCAAGAGACCCAGTACTTC.

The V and J genes are TRBV19 and TRBJ2-7; a possible D gene is TRBD2 (6 bases). Germline loops: CDR1 LNHDA, CDR2 SQIVND (reference sequence). This CDR3 contains 12 residues. Between the trimmed V and J ends, which lost 4 bases and 7 bases, there was a span of 11 bases. The CDR3 coding sequence is TGTGCCAGTAGTACTACGGGGGAAGAGCAGTACTTC. Translation: CASSTTGEEQYF. Looking up the rest from reference TRBV19 and TRBJ2-7 gives the full variable domain: DGGITQSPKYLFRKEGQNVTLSCEQNLNHDAMYWYRQDPGQGLRLIYYSQIVNDFQKGDIAEGYSVSREKKESFPLTVTSAQKNPTAFYLCASSTTGEEQYFGPGTRLTVT.

The rearrangement uses TRBV19 and TRBJ1-4; 7 bases line up with TRBD1. Losses at the gene ends were 9 bases for V and 8 bases for J; bases not matched to a gene: 12. This CDR3 comprises 14 residues. Germline V lookup: CDR1 LNHDA, CDR2 SQIVND (reference sequence). The chain's CDR3 is CASAPGQFKEKLFF. The CDR3 DNA reads as TGTGCCAGCGCCCCGGGACAGTTTAAGGAAAAACTGTTTTTT.

The chain uses TRBV18 and TRBJ1-2; 9 nucleotides line up with TRBD1. Germline CDR1 is KGHSH and CDR2 is LQKENI. V dropped 0 bases and J dropped 6; count of bases not matched to a gene: 5. This CDR3 region has 15 residues. In DNA, the CDR3 is TGTGCCAGCTCACCACCATCCAGGACAGGGGATGGCTACACCTTC. It specifies CASSPPSRTGDGYTF.

The chain combines TRBV6-5 with TRBJ2-2; 7 bases fit TRBD2. Per germline, CDR1 MNHEY and CDR2 SVGAGI. The ends lost 8 bases at V and 4 bases at J; junction bases unmatched: 4. The CDR3 has 13 residues. The CDR3 region is CASRTSGTGELFF. CDR3 bases: TGTGCCAGCCGGACTAGTGGCACCGGGGAGCTGTTTTTT.

This rearrangement joins TRBV1 to TRBJ2-7; TRBD2 is taken as the D call from the table, unchecked against the DNA. TRBV1 is flagged as a pseudogene. The CDR3 extends over 10 amino acids. The DNA of the CDR3 is TGCACCAGCAGCCAGAAAGGGGGGGTCTTC. Translated, it gives CTSSQKGGVF.

The chain joins TRBV7-9 to TRBJ2-3; no firm D call. CDR1 is SEHNR and CDR2 is FQNEAQ in the germline V gene (reference sequence). This CDR3 has 13 residues. V was trimmed by 6 bases and J by 6 bases, leaving 13 bases between them. The CDR3 sequence is CASSFSDRDTQYF. The CDR3 DNA reads TGTGCCAGCAGTTTCAGCGACCGGGATACGCAGTATTTT.

The DNA for the CDR3 is TGTGCCAGCAGCGTCGACAATGAGCAGTTCTTC. Its translation is CASSVDNEQFF. The gene calls are TRBV9 and TRBJ2-1; D gene uncertain. The CDR3 totals 11 residues. V was trimmed by 2 bases and J by 5 bases, leaving 2 bases between them. Germline V CDR1 and CDR2: SGDLS, YYNGEE.

The rearrangement joins TRBV19 to TRBJ1-2; TRBD1 aligns across 8 bases. The trim removed 4 bases at V and 8 bases at J, leaving 3 bases unmatched. The length of the CDR3 is 12 residues. CDR1 LNHDA and CDR2 SQIVND come from the germline V gene (reference sequence). CDR3 coding DNA: TGTGCCAGTAGTACGGACAGGGACGGCTACACCTTC. Amino acids: CASSTDRDGYTF.

The rearrangement links TRBV28 to TRBJ1-1, with D perhaps TRBD1 (5 bases). Germline V gene lookup returns CDR1 MDHEN and CDR2 SYDVKM. The CDR3 is made up of 16 amino acids. The V end lost 6 bases, the J end lost 1 base, and 18 bases lay between the germline ends. The DNA of the CDR3 is TGTGCCAGCAGCCCCATACCGGGACTGCCGAACACTGAAGCTTTCTTT. Translation gives CASSPIPGLPNTEAFF.

A word on this clone: The sample has other DNA sequences that encode this CDR3 too. This chain connects TRBV28 to TRBJ2-5, with 11 bases fitting TRBD2. The CDR3 sequence is 15 residues long. CDR1 is MDHEN, CDR2 SYDVKM, per germline. V trimming: 2 bases; J trimming: 1 base; junction bases outside the gene matches: 0. The CDR3 loop is CASSLLAGGQETQYF. The CDR3 nucleotides read TGTGCCAGCAGTTTACTAGCGGGGGGCCAAGAGACCCAGTACTTC.

This clone was seen once. The gene calls are TRBV11-2 and TRBJ1-4; 7 nucleotides line up with TRBD1. This CDR3 has 14 amino acids. The V segment lost 4 bases and the J segment 4 bases; nucleotides outside the gene matches: 3. Germline CDR1 reads SGHAT; CDR2 reads FQNNGV. The CDR3 loop is CASSWGQNNEKLFF. In nucleotides, the CDR3 is TGTGCCAGCAGCTGGGGACAGAATAATGAAAAACTGTTTTTT. Full variable domain (outside the CDR3, taken from reference TRBV11-2 and TRBJ1-4): EAGVAQSPRYKIIEKRQSVAFWCNPISGHATLYWYQQILGQGPKLLIQFQNNGVVDDSQLPKDRFSAERLKGVDSTLKIQPAKLEDSAVYLCASSWGQNNEKLFFGSGTQLSVL.

This clone was detected a few times. The V call is TRBV30, the J call TRBJ2-1; 9 nucleotides line up with TRBD2. This CDR3 is built from 16 residues. V lost 3 bases and J lost 6; bases outside the gene matches: 12. The germline V gene has CDR1 GTSNPN and CDR2 SVGIG (reference sequence). The CDR3 DNA is TGTGCCTGGAGCGGAGGTTCAGCGGGGGGCCTCAATGAGCAGTTCTTC. This gives the protein CAWSGGSAGGLNEQFF.

The genes are TRBV9 and TRBJ2-6; unclear D gene. CDR3 size: 13 residues. CDR1 is SGDLS, CDR2 YYNGEE, per germline. V was trimmed by 3 bases and J by 7 bases, leaving 8 bases between them. The chain's CDR3 is CASSAGVANVLTF. The CDR3 DNA reads TGTGCCAGCAGCGCCGGAGTTGCCAACGTCCTGACTTTC.

The rearrangement joins TRBV5-6 to TRBJ2-3; 9 bases are a match to TRBD2. Unmatched junction bases numbered 5, after V lost 0 bases and J lost 0 bases. Germline V CDR1 and CDR2: SGHDT, YYEEEE. The CDR3 length is 17 residues. This CDR3 is CASSLVASGTSTDTQYF. CDR3 coding DNA: TGTGCCAGCAGCTTGGTTGCTAGCGGGACTAGCACAGATACGCAGTATTTT. Together with reference TRBV5-6 and TRBJ2-3, the CDR3 gives the full variable domain: DAGVTQSPTHLIKTRGQQVTLRCSPKSGHDTVSWYQQALGQGPQFIFQYYEEEERQRGNFPDRFSGHQFPNYSSELNVNALLLGDSALYLCASSLVASGTSTDTQYFGPGTRLTVL.

The J gene is TRBJ1-2, the V gene TRBV7-8; 9 bases line up with TRBD1. Germline trimming cut 5 bases from V and 6 bases from J; bases unmatched to any gene: 10. This CDR3 comprises 15 residues. From germline, CDR1 is SGHVS and CDR2 FQNEAQ. CDR3 in amino acids: CASSPKTGGYDGYTF. The CDR3 coding sequence is TGTGCCAGCAGCCCGAAGACAGGGGGGTATGATGGCTACACCTTC.

This clone was seen a few times. The genes are TRBV6-5 and TRBJ1-6, with 8 bases identical to TRBD1. With 4 bases clipped from V and 7 bases from J, the junction kept 9 bases outside the gene matches. The CDR3 consists of 16 residues. Germline V lookup: CDR1 MNHEY, CDR2 SVGAGI. The CDR3 spells CASSSPRTGSNSPLHF. The CDR3 bases are TGTGCCAGCAGTTCCCCCCGGACAGGGTCCAATTCACCCCTCCACTTT.